The rows below give T cell receptor beta chains drawn from one sample of a study of cytomegalovirus exposure and HLA in healthy donors. Measured with immunoSEQ multiplex PCR; TCRdb has only the in-frame clones, and not every one. The sample shows 140,000 or so clones, around 70% of them seen only once. The material sequenced was PBMCs. The receptors were gathered from a woman between 25 and 40 years old in good health and CMV-seronegative. Each CDR3 is given without its conserved first and last residue.

CDR3 protein	J gene	V gene
ASSLIGLSGSVVQPQH	TRBJ1-5	TRBV7-2
ASSDKRGGADTQY	TRBJ2-3	TRBV6-1
ASSQAIQGSPLH	TRBJ1-6	TRBV14
ASSEEGTGGADTQY	TRBJ2-3	TRBV6-1
SARQSYEQY	TRBJ2-7	TRBV20-1
ASSMKSSYEQY	TRBJ2-7	TRBV19
ASSMPGQPWGDEQF	TRBJ2-1	TRBV19
ASSPPASGDYEQY	TRBJ2-7	TRBV18
ASSRTGVTHEDTQY	TRBJ2-3	TRBV19
AISDKGAGTGELF	TRBJ2-2	TRBV10-3
ASSPGTSTYEQY	TRBJ2-7	TRBV18
ASRNNKQGVYT	TRBJ1-2	TRBV6-5
ASSPRTGYTEAF	TRBJ1-1	TRBV28
ASSYQTGTYEQY	TRBJ2-7	TRBV6-5